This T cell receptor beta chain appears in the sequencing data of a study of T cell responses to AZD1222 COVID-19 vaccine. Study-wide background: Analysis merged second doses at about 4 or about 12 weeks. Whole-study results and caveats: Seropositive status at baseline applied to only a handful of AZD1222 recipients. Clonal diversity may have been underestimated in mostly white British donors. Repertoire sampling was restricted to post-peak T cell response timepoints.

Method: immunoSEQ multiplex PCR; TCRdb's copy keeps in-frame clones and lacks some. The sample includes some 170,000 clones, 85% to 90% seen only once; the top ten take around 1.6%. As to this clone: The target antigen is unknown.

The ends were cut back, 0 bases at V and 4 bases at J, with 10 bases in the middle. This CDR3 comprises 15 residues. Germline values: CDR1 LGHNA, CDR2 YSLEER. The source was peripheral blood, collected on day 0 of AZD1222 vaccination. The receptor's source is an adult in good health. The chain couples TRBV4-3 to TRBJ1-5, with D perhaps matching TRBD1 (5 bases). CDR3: CASSQDGSGNQPQHF. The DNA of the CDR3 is TGCGCCAGCAGCCAAGATGGGTCAGGGAATCAGCCCCAGCATTTT.